The T cell receptor (beta chain) under discussion was sequenced for a study of blood T cell repertoires in COVID-19. Whole-study context: Acute-phase and convalescent COVID-19 samples originated in the United States, Italy and Spain.

As originally analysed: Reference gene primer amplification in the assay estimated nucleated cell counts. Only in-frame clones appear in the TCRdb table, and some are missing; sequencing was by immunoSEQ multiplex PCR. V, J and clone size were drawn from that table, and D and trimming were deduced from the DNA. The table includes roughly 200,000 clones, 83% detected once. Participants were aged about 18 to 95 years, lived in about 26 US areas, and enrolled virtually. Up to 2 weeks before entering the study, exposed participants had met a COVID-19 case. Trimming removed 3 bases from V and 0 bases from J, with 6 bases in between. The germline V gene has CDR1 MNHEY and CDR2 SVGEGT. CDR3 length: 13 residues.

The TCR originated in a woman in her forties or fifties who had been exposed to COVID-19. The source material was PBMCs or T cells enriched from blood (not recorded which). This rearrangement joins TRBV6-2 or TRBV6-3 to TRBJ2-7; no clear D. The CDR3 sequence is CASSYADSYEQYF. The CDR3 bases are TGTGCCAGCAGTTATGCGGACTCCTACGAGCAGTACTTC.